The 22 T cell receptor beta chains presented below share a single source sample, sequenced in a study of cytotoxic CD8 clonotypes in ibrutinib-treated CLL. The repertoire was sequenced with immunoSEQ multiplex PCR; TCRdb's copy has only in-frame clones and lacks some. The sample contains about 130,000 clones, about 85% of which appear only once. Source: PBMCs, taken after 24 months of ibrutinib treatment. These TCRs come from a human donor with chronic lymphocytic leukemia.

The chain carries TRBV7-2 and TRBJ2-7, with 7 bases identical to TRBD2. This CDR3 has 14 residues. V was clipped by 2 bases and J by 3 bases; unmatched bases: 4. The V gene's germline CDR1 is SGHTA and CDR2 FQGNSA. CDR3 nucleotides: TGTGCCAGCAGCTTACAGCGGGGAAGCTACGAGCAGTACTTC. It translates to CASSLQRGSYEQYF.

The CDR3 loop reads CASSLLTARDNEQFF. DNA for the CDR3: TGTGCCAGCAGCTTGCTCACAGCACGTGACAATGAGCAGTTCTTC. The rearrangement uses TRBV7-9 and TRBJ2-1; no clear D. CDR1 SEHNR and CDR2 FQNEAQ come from the germline V gene (reference sequence). The CDR3 runs to 15 residues. Trimming shortened V by 3 bases and J by 5 bases, and 14 bases separated the two germline ends.

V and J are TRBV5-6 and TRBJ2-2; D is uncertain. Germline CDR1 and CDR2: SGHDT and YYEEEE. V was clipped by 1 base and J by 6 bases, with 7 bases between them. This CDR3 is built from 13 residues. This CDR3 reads CASSLSQAGELFF. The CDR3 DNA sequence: TGTGCCAGCAGCTTGTCGCAGGCCGGGGAGCTGTTTTTT.

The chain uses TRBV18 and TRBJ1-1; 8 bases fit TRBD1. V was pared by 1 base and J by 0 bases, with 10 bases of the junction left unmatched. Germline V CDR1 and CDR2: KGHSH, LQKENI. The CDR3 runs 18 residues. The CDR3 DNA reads TGTGCCAGCTCACCACAGCGGCCAGGGGGCTTGGTGAACACTGAAGCTTTCTTT. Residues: CASSPQRPGGLVNTEAFF.

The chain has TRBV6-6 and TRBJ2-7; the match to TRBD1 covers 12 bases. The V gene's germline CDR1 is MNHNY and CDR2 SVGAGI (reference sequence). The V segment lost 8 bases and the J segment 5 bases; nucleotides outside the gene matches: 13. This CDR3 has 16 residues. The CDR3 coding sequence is TGTGCCAGCGCTAGGGGGGCCGGGACAGGGGGCCACGAGCAGTACTTC. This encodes CASARGAGTGGHEQYF.

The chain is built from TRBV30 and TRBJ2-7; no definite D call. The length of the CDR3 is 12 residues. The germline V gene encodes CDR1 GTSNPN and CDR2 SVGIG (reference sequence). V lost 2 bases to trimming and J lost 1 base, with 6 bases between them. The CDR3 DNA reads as TGTGCCTGGAGTAGGGATTCCTACGAGCAGTACTTC. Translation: CAWSRDSYEQYF.

The CDR3 coding sequence is TGTGCCAGCAGTGAACAAGGGCGCGTCAATGAGCAGTTCTTC. Residues: CASSEQGRVNEQFF. This chain connects TRBV2 to TRBJ2-1; D gene ambiguous. Trimming pared 2 bases from V and 6 bases from J, leaving 11 bases between. The length of the CDR3 is 14 residues. Germline V gene sequence: CDR1 SNHLY, CDR2 FYNNEI.

In DNA form, the CDR3 reads TGTGCCAGCAGCTTGGGGGGGCGATCACGCTACGAGCAGTACTTC. Encoded protein: CASSLGGRSRYEQYF. The J gene is TRBJ2-7, the V gene TRBV7-2; the D gene is possibly TRBD2 (7 bases). The germline V gene encodes CDR1 SGHTA and CDR2 FQGNSA. This CDR3 is built from 15 residues. V lost 3 bases and J lost 3, with 15 bases in between.

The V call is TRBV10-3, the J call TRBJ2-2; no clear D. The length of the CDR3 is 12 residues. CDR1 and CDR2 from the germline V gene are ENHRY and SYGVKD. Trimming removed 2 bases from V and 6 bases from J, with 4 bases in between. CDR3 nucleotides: TGTGCCATCAGTGAGACGGCCGGGGAGCTGTTTTTT. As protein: CAISETAGELFF.

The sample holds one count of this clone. The DNA of the CDR3 is TGTGCCAGCAGAGGGGGGTCCTCCTACGAGCAGTACTTC. Protein product: CASRGGSSYEQYF. The chain is built from TRBV5-4 and TRBJ2-7; D might be TRBD1 or TRBD2, each matching 6 bases. This CDR3 spans 13 amino acids. Germline V CDR1 and CDR2: SGHNT, YYREEE (reference sequence). Between the trimmed V and J ends, which lost 5 bases and 0 bases, there was a span of 9 bases. The full variable domain, in which reference TRBV5-4 and TRBJ2-7 provide the parts outside the CDR3, is ETGVTQSPTHLIKTRGQQVTLRCSSQSGHNTVSWYQQALGQGPQFIFQYYREEENGRGNFPPRFSGLQFPNYSSELNVNALELDDSALYLCASRGGSSYEQYFGPGTRLTVT.

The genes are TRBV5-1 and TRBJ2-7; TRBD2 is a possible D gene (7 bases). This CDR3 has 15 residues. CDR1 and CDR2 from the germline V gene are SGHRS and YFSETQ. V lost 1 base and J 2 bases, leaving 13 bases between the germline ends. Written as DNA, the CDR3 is TGCGCCAGCAGCTTGCGGGGGGCGAATACCTACGAGCAGTACTTC. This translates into CASSLRGANTYEQYF.

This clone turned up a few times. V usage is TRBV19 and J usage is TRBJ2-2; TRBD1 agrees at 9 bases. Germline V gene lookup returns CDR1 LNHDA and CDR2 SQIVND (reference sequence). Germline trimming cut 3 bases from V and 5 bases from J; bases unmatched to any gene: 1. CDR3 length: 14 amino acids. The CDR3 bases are TGTGCCAGTAGTATGACAGGGGGGACCGGGGAGCTGTTTTTT. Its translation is CASSMTGGTGELFF.

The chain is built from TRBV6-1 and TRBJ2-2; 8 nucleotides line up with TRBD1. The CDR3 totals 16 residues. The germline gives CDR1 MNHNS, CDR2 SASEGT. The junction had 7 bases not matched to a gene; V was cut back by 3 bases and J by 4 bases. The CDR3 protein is CASSDVGQVITGELFF. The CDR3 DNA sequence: TGTGCCAGCAGTGATGTGGGACAGGTGATCACCGGGGAGCTGTTTTTT.

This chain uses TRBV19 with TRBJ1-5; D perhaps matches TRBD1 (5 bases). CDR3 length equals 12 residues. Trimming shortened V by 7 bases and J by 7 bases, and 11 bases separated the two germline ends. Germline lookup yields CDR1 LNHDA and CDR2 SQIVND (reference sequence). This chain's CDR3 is CASNDPGQPQHF. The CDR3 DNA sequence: TGTGCCAGTAACGACCCAGGGCAGCCCCAGCATTTT.

CDR3 in DNA: TGTGCCACTAAACAGGTGCCCCAAGAGACCCAGTACTTC. It yields the protein CATKQVPQETQYF. The V call is TRBV6-6, the J call TRBJ2-5, with a weak D call TRBD1 (5 bases). V was trimmed by 10 bases and J by 1 base, leaving 13 bases between them. Looked up from germline, CDR1 is MNHNY and CDR2 is SVGAGI (reference sequence). The CDR3 runs to 13 residues.

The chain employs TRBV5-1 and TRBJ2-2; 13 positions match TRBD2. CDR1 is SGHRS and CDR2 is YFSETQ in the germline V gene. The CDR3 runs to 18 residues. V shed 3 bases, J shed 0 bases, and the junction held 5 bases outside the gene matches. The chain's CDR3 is CASSSGLAGEPNTGELFF. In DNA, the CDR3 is TGCGCCAGCAGCTCCGGACTAGCGGGGGAGCCGAACACCGGGGAGCTGTTTTTT.

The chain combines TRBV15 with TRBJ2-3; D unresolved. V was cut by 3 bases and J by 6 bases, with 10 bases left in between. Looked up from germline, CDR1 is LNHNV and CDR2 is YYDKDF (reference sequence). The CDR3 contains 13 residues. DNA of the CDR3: TGTGCCACCAGCAGGGACCCTCCCGATACGCAGTATTTT. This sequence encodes CATSRDPPDTQYF.

The CDR3 sequence is CASSMATNQPQHF. In DNA, the CDR3 is TGTGCCAGTAGTATGGCAACCAATCAGCCCCAGCATTTT. This chain uses TRBV19 with TRBJ1-5; D gene uncertain. Germline loops: CDR1 LNHDA, CDR2 SQIVND (reference sequence). This CDR3 region has 13 residues. Trimming shortened V by 3 bases and J by 3 bases, and 6 bases separated the two germline ends. Variable domain in full (rest from reference TRBV19 and TRBJ1-5): DGGITQSPKYLFRKEGQNVTLSCEQNLNHDAMYWYRQDPGQGLRLIYYSQIVNDFQKGDIAEGYSVSREKKESFPLTVTSAQKNPTAFYLCASSMATNQPQHFGDGTRLSIL.

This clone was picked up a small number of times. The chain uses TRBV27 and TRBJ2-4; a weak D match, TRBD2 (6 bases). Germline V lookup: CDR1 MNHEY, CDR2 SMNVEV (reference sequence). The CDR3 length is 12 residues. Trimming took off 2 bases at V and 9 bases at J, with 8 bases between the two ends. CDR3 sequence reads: CASSLPGAIQYF. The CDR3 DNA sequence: TGTGCCAGCAGTTTACCGGGAGCCATTCAGTACTTC.

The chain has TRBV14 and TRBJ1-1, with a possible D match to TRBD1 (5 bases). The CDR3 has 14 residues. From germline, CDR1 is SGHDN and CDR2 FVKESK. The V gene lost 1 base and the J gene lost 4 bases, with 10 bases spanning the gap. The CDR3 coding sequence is TGTGCCAGCAGCCAAGGGGGGTTGGTCACTGAAGCTTTCTTT. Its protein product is CASSQGGLVTEAFF. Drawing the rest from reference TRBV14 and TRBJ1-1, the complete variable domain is EAGVTQFPSHSVIEKGQTVTLRCDPISGHDNLYWYRRVMGKEIKFLLHFVKESKQDESGMPNNRFLAERTGGTYSTLKVQPAELEDSGVYFCASSQGGLVTEAFFGQGTRLTVV.

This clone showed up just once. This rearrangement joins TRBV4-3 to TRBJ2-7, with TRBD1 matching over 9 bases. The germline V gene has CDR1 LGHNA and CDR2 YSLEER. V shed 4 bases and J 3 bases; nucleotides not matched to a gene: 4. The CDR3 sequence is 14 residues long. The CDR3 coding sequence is TGCGCCAGCAGCCTCCGGGACAGGGTCTACGAGCAGTACTTC. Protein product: CASSLRDRVYEQYF.

Written as DNA, the CDR3 is TGTGCCAGCTCCGCACCGGGGCTGGGGGAACTGTTTTTT. Its translation is CASSAPGLGELFF. The genes are TRBV6-5 and TRBJ1-4, with a weak D call TRBD1 (5 bases). Germline V CDR1 and CDR2: MNHEY, SVGAGI. The CDR3 loop spans 13 amino acids. V was clipped by 8 bases and J by 12 bases, with 19 bases between them.